The clone carrying this T cell receptor beta chain was recorded many times. These data belong to a study of T-cell reconstitution after alpha-beta-depleted transplantation in children. Construction of the TCRbeta library involved unique molecular identifiers. MiXCR was run by TCRdb on the PCR reads, yielding one entry per CDR3 protein. The table has some 72,000 distinct CDR3 sequences, 7.3% seen once. The CDR3 contains 17 residues. V was pared by 1 base and J by 0 bases, with 15 bases between. Germline values: CDR1 LGHNA, CDR2 YSLEER. This sequence was found in a human donor who donated a stem cell graft to a child with acute lymphoblastic leukemia. This specimen was PBMCs from the stem cell graft donor, taken from the stem cell graft. This chain connects TRBV4-3 to TRBJ1-2; no reliable D call. The CDR3 loop reads CASSQGWIRAANYGYTF. CDR3 nucleotides: TGCGCCAGCAGCCAAGGTTGGATCCGGGCCGCTAACTATGGCTACACCTTC.